This T cell receptor beta chain was sequenced in a study of PD-1 blockade in classical Hodgkin lymphoma. Study-wide points: When set against healthy donors, newly diagnosed patients were reported to show lower baseline TCR diversity.

As to this clone: Its specificity is not known.

Assay: immunoSEQ multiplex PCR; the TCRdb copy retains only in-frame clones and omits some. Of about 7,000 clones listed, 70% to 80% are singletons. All patients experienced relapse after autologous stem cell transplantation, and brentuximab vedotin exposure was variable. Researchers report purifying CD4+ T cells from thawed PBMCs by magnetic negative selection. Germline values: CDR1 LGHNA, CDR2 YSLEER. The length of the CDR3 is 17 residues. The junction had 9 bases not matched to a gene; V was cut back by 1 base and J by 3 bases. Sequenced material: CD4+ T cells from blood, taken at baseline. The clonotype was recovered from a human donor with classical Hodgkin lymphoma. V gene TRBV4-3 combines with J gene TRBJ2-7; 10 bases are a match to TRBD1. This CDR3 is CASSQGVWTGGIYEQYF. The CDR3 region has the DNA TGCGCCAGCAGCCAAGGAGTATGGACAGGGGGTATCTACGAGCAGTACTTC.